Following are 14 T cell receptor beta chains from one sample sequenced in a study of Tregs in tolerant kidney transplant recipients. Only in-frame clones appear in the TCRdb table, and some are missing; sequencing was by immunoSEQ multiplex PCR. In the table there are about 20,000 clones, roughly four fifths of which are singletons. The sample was Tregs from blood. The source of these receptors is a human donor in good health.

The chain employs TRBV6-1 and TRBJ1-6; D remains unclear. The CDR3 is 13 residues long. V dropped 1 base and J dropped 4 bases, with 2 bases sitting between them. From germline, CDR1 is MNHNS and CDR2 SASEGT. The CDR3: CASSEGYNSPLHF. The CDR3 DNA sequence: TGTGCCAGCAGTGAAGGGTATAATTCACCCCTCCACTTT.

V gene TRBV5-1 combines with J gene TRBJ1-2; 7 bases fit TRBD1. Germline V gives CDR1 SGHRS, CDR2 YFSETQ. The CDR3 runs 15 residues. V shed 0 bases and J 2 bases; nucleotides not matched to a gene: 4. The CDR3 DNA follows: TGCGCCAGCAGCTTGGGCGGACAGGCCAACTATGGCTACACCTTC. This sequence encodes CASSLGGQANYGYTF.

The gene calls are TRBV18 and TRBJ2-7; D gene ambiguous. Trimming left V 3 bases short and J 5 bases short, with 5 bases between. Germline assignment: CDR1 KGHSH and CDR2 LQKENI. The CDR3 contains 11 residues. CDR3 region: CASSPGHEQYF. The CDR3 nucleotides read TGTGCCAGCTCACCGGGCCACGAGCAGTACTTC.

The chain recombines TRBV9 with TRBJ1-2; D gene unclear. The germline gives CDR1 SGDLS, CDR2 YYNGEE. V lost 3 bases and J lost 5, with 14 bases in between. The CDR3 is made up of 14 amino acids. CDR3 nucleotide sequence: TGTGCCAGCAGCGGATCGGGATTCTGGTATGGCTACACCTTC. Its translation is CASSGSGFWYGYTF.

The chain carries TRBV19 and TRBJ2-1, with TRBD2 identical over 14 bases. CDR1 is LNHDA, CDR2 SQIVND, per germline (reference sequence). With V trimmed by 10 bases and J by 7 bases, 9 bases remained unmatched. The CDR3 is 15 amino acids. The CDR3 loop is CATAGLAGVSNEQFF. The CDR3 DNA follows: TGTGCCACCGCGGGACTAGCGGGAGTATCAAATGAGCAGTTCTTC.

The gene calls are TRBV4-1 and TRBJ2-1, with 10 bases lining up with TRBD1. The germline CDR1 and CDR2 sequences are MGHRA and YSYEKL. Unmatched junction bases numbered 15, after V lost 4 bases and J lost 6 bases. CDR3 size: 18 residues. In DNA, the CDR3 is TGCGCCAGCAGCCGGCGATCGTTGTGGGACAGGGGTGGCAATGAGCAGTTCTTC. Protein: CASSRRSLWDRGGNEQFF.

This chain links TRBV7-9 with TRBJ1-1; 7 nucleotides align to TRBD1. The ends lost 6 bases at V and 5 bases at J; junction bases unmatched: 6. There are 13 residues in the CDR3. Per germline, CDR1 SEHNR and CDR2 FQNEAQ (reference sequence). CDR3 protein: CASSRQGGTEAFF. CDR3 sequence (DNA): TGTGCCAGCAGTCGTCAGGGGGGGACTGAAGCTTTCTTT.

This chain links TRBV27 with TRBJ2-3; D gene uncertain. This CDR3 contains 14 residues. V was clipped by 3 bases and J by 0 bases, with 7 bases between them. CDR1 and CDR2 from the germline V gene are MNHEY and SMNVEV (reference sequence). The CDR3: CASSLGISTDTQYF. CDR3 nucleotides: TGTGCCAGCAGTTTGGGGATCAGCACAGATACGCAGTATTTT.

This chain links TRBV6-5 with TRBJ1-2; no reliable D call. This CDR3 is 15 amino acids long. Deletions cut 2 bases from V and 7 bases from J, with 17 bases between. Looked up from germline, CDR1 is MNHEY and CDR2 is SVGAGI. CDR3 residues: CASSYAQDGISGYTF. The CDR3, as DNA: TGTGCCAGCAGTTACGCCCAGGACGGTATAAGTGGCTACACCTTC.

As DNA, the CDR3 is TGTGCTAGTTCAGTCTCAGGGGCCAATCAGCCCCAGCATTTT. Protein product: CASSVSGANQPQHF. The V call is TRBV12-5, the J call TRBJ1-5; D is possibly TRBD1 (6 bases). V lost 8 bases, J lost 3 bases, and 14 bases lay in between. Germline-derived CDR1 and CDR2 are LGHNT and FRNRAP. The CDR3 is 14 amino acids.

The chain's CDR3 is CASSSSGEQFF. The CDR3 nucleotides are TGTGCCAGTAGTTCCTCGGGAGAGCAGTTCTTC. This chain links TRBV19 with TRBJ2-1, with a possible D match to TRBD2 (5 bases). Germline CDR1 LNHDA, CDR2 SQIVND (reference sequence). The CDR3 has 11 residues. Trimming stripped 5 bases from V and 10 bases from J, with 9 bases between.

The gene calls are TRBV7-2 and TRBJ2-7; 8 nucleotides line up with TRBD1. The CDR3 runs to 14 residues. Trimming at V came to 6 bases and at J to 4 bases, leaving 8 bases not matched to a gene. Germline-derived CDR1 and CDR2 are SGHTA and FQGNSA. CDR3 DNA: TGTGCCAGCAGGCGGGACAGGAAAGTTTACGAGCAGTACTTC. This translates into CASRRDRKVYEQYF.

V gene TRBV30 combines with J gene TRBJ1-2; D unresolved. Germline CDR1 reads GTSNPN; CDR2 reads SVGIG (reference sequence). Trimming took off 0 bases at V and 8 bases at J, with 10 bases between the two ends. The length of the CDR3 is 12 residues. The CDR3 loop is CAWSVWREGYTF. In DNA form, the CDR3 reads TGTGCCTGGAGTGTATGGAGGGAAGGCTACACCTTC.

The chain employs TRBV15 and TRBJ2-7; 7 bases agree with TRBD2. The ends lost 5 bases at V and 6 bases at J; junction bases unmatched: 19. Per germline, CDR1 LNHNV and CDR2 YYDKDF (reference sequence). This CDR3 is built from 17 residues. The CDR3 region has the DNA TGTGCCACCAGCCCCCGGCCGCGGGGAGGGTTGATAGGCGAGCAGTACTTC. Translating it yields CATSPRPRGGLIGEQYF.